One sample yielded the 32 T cell receptor beta chains listed below, sequenced in a study of T cell repertoires in cytomegalovirus infection. TCRdb reanalysed the reads using MiXCR and keeps one entry per CDR3 protein. The data contain roughly 68,000 distinct CDR3 sequences, 20% of them seen just once; the ten biggest clones take up roughly 73%. No antigen has been identified for these receptors. The input for sequencing was CD8+ T cells from cultured PBMCs, taken from culture after CMV antigen stimulation. These receptors were obtained from a human donor in good health (CMV status not recorded). Some clones in this sample may be carry-over from other donors' samples.

The chain joins TRBV4-1 to TRBJ1-4; 7 nucleotides line up with TRBD1. V dropped 3 bases and J dropped 3; count of bases not matched to a gene: 7. CDR1 and CDR2 (germline): MGHRA, YSYEKL. CDR3 length equals 16 residues. In DNA form, the CDR3 reads TGCGCCAGCAGCCACAATACCGGGACAGCTAATGAAAAACTGTTTTTT. This codes for CASSHNTGTANEKLFF.

About this clonotype: Germline is not matched at one junction end, which may reflect a read error. J is TRBJ2-1 and V is TRBV13; TRBD2 agrees at 7 bases. Germline V gene lookup returns CDR1 PRHDT and CDR2 FYEKMQ (reference sequence). This CDR3 is 17 amino acids long. CDR3 nucleotide sequence: TGTGTCAGCACGTTAATTCCCGGGACTACAAACTACAATGAGCAGTTCTTC. This translates into CVSTLIPGTTNYNEQFF.

This clonotype has at least ten counts. The rearrangement links TRBV7-2 to TRBJ1-5; perhaps TRBD1 as D (5 bases). V lost 5 bases and J 1 base, leaving 12 bases between the germline ends. Per the germline V gene, CDR1 is SGHTA and CDR2 is FQGNSA. CDR3 size: 15 residues. CDR3 nucleotides: TGTGCCAGCAGCCCCTCACGGGGGAGCAATCAGCCCCAGCATTTT. This translates into CASSPSRGSNQPQHF.

This clonotype was counted between two and nine times. CDR3 loop: CASSHRAGGYNEQFF. Written as DNA, the CDR3 is TGTGCCAGCAGCCATCGGGCGGGGGGCTACAATGAGCAGTTCTTC. The gene calls are TRBV7-8 and TRBJ2-1; 8 bases are shared with TRBD2. This CDR3 region has 15 residues. Germline V gene sequence: CDR1 SGHVS, CDR2 FQNEAQ. V shed 5 bases, J shed 3 bases, and the junction held 6 bases outside the gene matches. The full variable domain, with the rest looked up from reference TRBV7-8 and TRBJ2-1, is GAGVSQSPRYKVAKRGQDVALRCDPISGHVSLFWYQQALGQGPEFLTYFQNEAQLDKSGLPSDRFFAERPEGSVSTLKIQRTQQEDSAVYLCASSHRAGGYNEQFFGPGTRLTVL.

This clonotype appeared a few times. The V gene is TRBV7-8, the J gene TRBJ2-7; 10 nucleotides align to TRBD1. The germline CDR1 and CDR2 sequences are SGHVS and FQNEAQ. The CDR3 contains 14 residues. Trimming at V came to 7 bases and at J to 3 bases, leaving 6 bases not matched to a gene. This CDR3 reads CASTRDRGFYEQYF. The DNA of the CDR3 is TGTGCCAGCACCCGGGACAGGGGTTTCTACGAGCAGTACTTC.

This chain uses TRBV25-1 with TRBJ1-4, with a possible D match to TRBD1 (6 bases). The V end lost 4 bases, the J end lost 3 bases, and 12 bases lay between the germline ends. The CDR3 extends over 15 amino acids. Per germline, CDR1 MGHDK and CDR2 SYGVNS. CDR3 DNA: TGTGCCAGCAGTGCCCAGGGGACCTCTAATGAAAAACTGTTTTTT. Protein: CASSAQGTSNEKLFF.

The chain joins TRBV12-3 or TRBV12-4 to TRBJ1-2; D not certain. The CDR3 is made up of 12 amino acids. V lost 3 bases to trimming and J lost 8 bases, with 10 bases between them. CDR3 protein: CASSFSRRGYTF. Written as DNA, the CDR3 is TGTGCCAGCAGTTTCTCACGTCGGGGCTACACCTTC.

The count of this clonotype is one. The chain uses TRBV7-2 and TRBJ1-2; 10 bases fit TRBD1. The CDR3 sequence is 14 residues long. V lost 5 bases and J lost 8; bases outside the gene matches: 8. Germline CDR1 and CDR2: SGHTA and FQGNSA. As DNA, the CDR3 is TGTGCCAGCAGCCACGGACAGGGGGTGTTCGGCTACACCTTC. Translating gives CASSHGQGVFGYTF.

This clonotype has more than one count but fewer than ten. The chain uses TRBV7-2 and TRBJ1-1, with D perhaps TRBD1 (5 bases). Looked up from germline, CDR1 is SGHTA and CDR2 is FQGNSA. Trimming took off 5 bases at V and 0 bases at J, with 13 bases between the two ends. The CDR3 spans 15 residues. The DNA for the CDR3 is TGTGCCAGCAGCGAAATCGACAGTCTGAACACTGAAGCTTTCTTT. It yields the protein CASSEIDSLNTEAFF.

V gene TRBV7-9 combines with J gene TRBJ2-3; TRBD2 matches at 7 bases. CDR1 is SEHNR, CDR2 FQNEAQ, per germline (reference sequence). The CDR3 loop spans 16 amino acids. V was pared by 2 bases and J by 4 bases, with 9 bases of the junction left unmatched. CDR3 amino acids: CASSLSRSGGSDTQYF. CDR3 in DNA: TGTGCCAGCAGCTTAAGTCGGTCGGGGGGATCAGATACGCAGTATTTT.

The V gene is TRBV10-1, the J gene TRBJ2-5, with D maybe TRBD2 (5 bases). Germline lookup yields CDR1 WNHNN and CDR2 SYGVQD (reference sequence). The CDR3 covers 13 residues. Trimming removed 5 bases from V and 8 bases from J, with 15 bases in between. The CDR3 reads CASSPGVPKTQYF. The CDR3, as DNA: TGCGCCAGCAGTCCCGGGGTCCCGAAAACCCAGTACTTC.

This clonotype was recorded a few times. The rearrangement uses TRBV5-6 and TRBJ2-7; D remains unclear. Germline V CDR1 and CDR2: SGHDT, YYEEEE. The CDR3 is made up of 12 amino acids. V lost 0 bases and J lost 2, with 3 bases in between. The CDR3: CASSLGAYEQYF. The CDR3 nucleotides are TGTGCCAGCAGCTTGGGGGCCTACGAGCAGTACTTC.

This clonotype came up a few times. The chain joins TRBV7-2 to TRBJ2-7, with no clear D. Germline-derived CDR1 and CDR2 are SGHTA and FQGNSA. This CDR3 contains 11 residues. Trimming removed 3 bases at V and 3 bases at J, with 3 bases between. CDR3: CASSFLYEQYF. DNA for the CDR3: TGTGCCAGCAGCTTTCTCTACGAGCAGTACTTC.

The chain's CDR3 is CSVAPGGSSYNEQFF. For the CDR3, the DNA is TGCAGCGTTGCCCCAGGGGGCAGCTCCTACAATGAGCAGTTCTTC. The chain employs TRBV29-1 and TRBJ2-1, with TRBD1 identical over 8 bases. CDR3 size: 15 residues. Unmatched junction bases numbered 5, after V lost 4 bases and J lost 0 bases. Germline V gene data show CDR1 as SQVTM and CDR2 as ANQGSEA.

The chain links TRBV10-2 to TRBJ1-5, with a tentative D call TRBD1 (5 bases). With 5 bases removed from V and 5 bases from J, the gap between germline ends came to 22 bases. The CDR3 sequence is 17 residues long. Per germline, CDR1 WSHSY and CDR2 SAAADI. The CDR3 here is CASSRGTEVDHHQPQHF. DNA of the CDR3: TGCGCCAGCAGTCGCGGGACGGAAGTCGACCACCATCAGCCCCAGCATTTT.

This clonotype was detected a few times. The V gene is TRBV7-2, the J gene TRBJ1-5; 12 nucleotides align to TRBD1. In germline, CDR1 is SGHTA, CDR2 FQGNSA. This CDR3 has 16 residues. V shed 4 bases, J shed 4 bases, and the junction held 5 bases outside the gene matches. CDR3 protein: CASSSGQGAWNQPQHF. CDR3 sequence (DNA): TGTGCCAGCAGCTCGGGACAGGGGGCGTGGAATCAGCCCCAGCATTTT.

In this sample, this clonotype turned up once. This chain joins TRBV10-2 and TRBJ1-2, with a possible D match to TRBD1 (6 bases). The CDR3 runs to 13 residues. The V and J ends lost 7 bases and 0 bases respectively, with 9 bases between them. Germline CDR1 and CDR2: WSHSY and SAAADI. CDR3 in amino acids: CASTGVANYGYTF. The CDR3 DNA follows: TGCGCCAGCACAGGGGTGGCTAACTATGGCTACACCTTC.

The chain carries TRBV2 and TRBJ2-7; D assignment may be TRBD1 or TRBD2 (6 bases each). With 7 bases removed from V and 6 bases from J, the gap between germline ends came to 25 bases. The CDR3 has 16 amino acids. Germline V gene data show CDR1 as SNHLY and CDR2 as FYNNEI. DNA for the CDR3: TGTGCCAGCAAGGGGGGTAGGAGAGACCCAGTTGGCGAGCAGTACTTC. Translating gives CASKGGRRDPVGEQYF.

The J gene is TRBJ2-5, the V gene TRBV28; 12 bases map to TRBD2. V lost 5 bases and J lost 2; bases outside the gene matches: 6. CDR1 and CDR2 (germline): MDHEN, SYDVKM. This CDR3 region has 16 residues. Written as DNA, the CDR3 is TGTGCCAGCAGTAAAGGGACTAGCGGGCAACAAGAGACCCAGTACTTC. Translation: CASSKGTSGQQETQYF. Supplemented by reference TRBV28 and TRBJ2-5, the full variable domain reads DVKVTQSSRYLVKRTGEKVFLECVQDMDHENMFWYRQDPGLGLRLIYFSYDVKMKEKGDIPEGYSVSREKKERFSLILESASTNQTSMYLCASSKGTSGQQETQYFGPGTRLLVL.

A few counts support this clonotype. The rearrangement links TRBV7-2 to TRBJ2-7; the D call may be TRBD1 or TRBD2 (5 bases each). The CDR3 has 13 residues. V was clipped by 11 bases and J by 3 bases, with 17 bases between them. Germline V CDR1 and CDR2: SGHTA, FQGNSA. CDR3 sequence: CACRDGSFYEQYF. CDR3 DNA sequence: TGTGCCTGCCGGGACGGATCCTTCTACGAGCAGTACTTC. Variable domain in full (rest from reference TRBV7-2 and TRBJ2-7): GAGVSQSPSNKVTEKGKDVELRCDPISGHTALYWYRQSLGQGLEFLIYFQGNSAPDKSGLPSDRFSAERTGGSVSTLTIQRTQQEDSAVYLCACRDGSFYEQYFGPGTRLTVT.

This chain links TRBV12-3 or TRBV12-4 with TRBJ1-3, with TRBD1 matching over 7 bases. Trimming cost V 6 bases and J 0 bases; bases outside gene matches: 17. The CDR3 spans 19 residues. The CDR3 reads CASSPRAGGIWVSGNTIYF. CDR3 DNA: TGTGCCAGCAGCCCTAGGGCAGGGGGAATATGGGTCTCTGGAAACACCATATATTTT.

In its sample, this clonotype was seen a few times. The chain is built from TRBV7-9 and TRBJ1-1, with a weak D call TRBD1 (5 bases). Germline V gives CDR1 SEHNR, CDR2 FQNEAQ (reference sequence). The CDR3 runs to 14 residues. Trimming shortened V by 4 bases and J by 7 bases, and 16 bases separated the two germline ends. In DNA, the CDR3 is TGTGCCAGCAGCTCAGGGACTGCAGTGTTTGAAGCTTTCTTT. Translating gives CASSSGTAVFEAFF.

The rearrangement uses TRBV14 and TRBJ1-4; D gene unclear. Germline CDR1 is SGHDN and CDR2 is FVKESK. The CDR3 runs to 13 residues. V was shortened by 0 bases and J by 8 bases, with 7 bases between the two germline ends. In DNA form, the CDR3 reads TGTGCCAGCAGCCAAGACGGTTACGAAAAACTGTTTTTT. This sequence encodes CASSQDGYEKLFF.

This clonotype occurred a few times. The chain is built from TRBV7-2 and TRBJ1-6; no reliable D call. Germline CDR1 SGHTA, CDR2 FQGNSA. Trimming left V 5 bases short and J 4 bases short, with 3 bases between. The CDR3 has 12 amino acids. CDR3 amino acids: CASSQYNSPLHF. Here the CDR3 DNA reads TGTGCCAGCAGCCAGTATAATTCACCCCTCCACTTT.

This clonotype was seen a few times. CDR3 DNA: TGTGCCAGCAGTGAATCGGGGGGGCTGGCTGAAGCTTTCTTT. Protein product: CASSESGGLAEAFF. The rearrangement joins TRBV25-1 to TRBJ1-1; the D gene is possibly TRBD1 (6 bases). V lost 1 base, J lost 6 bases, and 12 bases lay in between. This CDR3 spans 14 amino acids. Germline CDR1 reads MGHDK; CDR2 reads SYGVNS.

The rearrangement joins TRBV7-9 to TRBJ2-7; unclear D gene. CDR3 length: 13 amino acids. The germline V and J ends were trimmed by 5 bases and 2 bases, with 10 bases remaining between them. CDR1 and CDR2 (germline): SEHNR, FQNEAQ (reference sequence). This CDR3 is CASSVKAPYEQYF. In nucleotides, the CDR3 is TGTGCCAGCAGCGTCAAGGCCCCCTACGAGCAGTACTTC.

The chain joins TRBV4-1 to TRBJ1-2; the D is unclear. Trimming left V 3 bases short and J 5 bases short, with 13 bases between. Germline V gene lookup returns CDR1 MGHRA and CDR2 YSYEKL. This CDR3 comprises 14 residues. The CDR3, as DNA: TGCGCCAGCAGCCAGATCGGGAACCCATATGGCTACACCTTC. It yields the protein CASSQIGNPYGYTF.

This sequence joins TRBV28 and TRBJ1-5; D unclear. Germline V gene data show CDR1 as MDHEN and CDR2 as SYDVKM. V was cut by 6 bases and J by 6 bases, with 21 bases left in between. The CDR3 consists of 16 residues. The CDR3 DNA sequence: TGTGCCAGCAGATCCATCCAATTCGGGTGGGGTCAGCCCCAGCATTTT. Protein product: CASRSIQFGWGQPQHF.

In this sample, this clonotype turned up many times. The chain links TRBV4-1 to TRBJ1-1; no definite D call. Germline V CDR1 and CDR2: MGHRA, YSYEKL. The CDR3 is made up of 13 amino acids. V was pared by 4 bases and J by 12 bases, with 18 bases between. The CDR3 nucleotides are TGCGCCAGCAGCCCCTCCGGGCTCCAGAACTCTTTCTTT. It translates to CASSPSGLQNSFF.

The genes are TRBV27 and TRBJ2-7; a possible D gene is TRBD1 (6 bases). Trimming removed 4 bases from V and 2 bases from J, with 12 bases in between. CDR3 length: 14 residues. CDR1 is MNHEY, CDR2 SMNVEV, per germline (reference sequence). The CDR3 protein is CASSSGRGTYEQYF. The CDR3 nucleotides are TGTGCCAGCAGTTCCGGCAGGGGCACCTACGAGCAGTACTTC.

The chain joins TRBV11-1 to TRBJ2-2, with 9 bases fitting TRBD1. The CDR3 consists of 14 residues. Per the germline V gene, CDR1 is SGHAT and CDR2 is FQDESV (reference sequence). Unmatched junction bases numbered 5, after V lost 5 bases and J lost 7 bases. The CDR3 region is CASSRTGVLGELFF. The CDR3 DNA reads as TGTGCCAGCAGCCGGACAGGGGTGCTCGGGGAGCTGTTTTTT.

This clonotype was counted many times. This chain uses TRBV7-9 with TRBJ2-7; D remains unclear. CDR3 length: 13 amino acids. Germline V gene lookup returns CDR1 SEHNR and CDR2 FQNEAQ (reference sequence). V was trimmed by 7 bases and J by 2 bases, leaving 12 bases between them. CDR3 protein: CASIPPSTYEQYF. In DNA, the CDR3 is TGTGCCAGCATCCCCCCTTCTACCTACGAGCAGTACTTC.